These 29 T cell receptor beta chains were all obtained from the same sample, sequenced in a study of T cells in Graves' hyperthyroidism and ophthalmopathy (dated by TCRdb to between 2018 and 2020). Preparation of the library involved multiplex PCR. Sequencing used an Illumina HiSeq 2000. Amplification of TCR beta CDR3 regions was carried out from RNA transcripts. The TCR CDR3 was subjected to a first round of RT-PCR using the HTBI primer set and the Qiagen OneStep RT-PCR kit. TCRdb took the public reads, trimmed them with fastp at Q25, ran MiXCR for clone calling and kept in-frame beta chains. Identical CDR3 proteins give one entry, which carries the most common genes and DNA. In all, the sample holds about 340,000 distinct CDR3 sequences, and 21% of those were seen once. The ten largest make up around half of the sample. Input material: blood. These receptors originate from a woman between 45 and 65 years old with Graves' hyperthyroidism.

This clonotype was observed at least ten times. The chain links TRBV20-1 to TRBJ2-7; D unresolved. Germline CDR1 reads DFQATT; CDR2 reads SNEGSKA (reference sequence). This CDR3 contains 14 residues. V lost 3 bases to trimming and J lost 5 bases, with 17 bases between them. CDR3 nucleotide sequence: TGCAGTGCTAGCTTGTCGATTGGTCAGGACGAGCAGTACTTC. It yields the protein CSASLSIGQDEQYF.

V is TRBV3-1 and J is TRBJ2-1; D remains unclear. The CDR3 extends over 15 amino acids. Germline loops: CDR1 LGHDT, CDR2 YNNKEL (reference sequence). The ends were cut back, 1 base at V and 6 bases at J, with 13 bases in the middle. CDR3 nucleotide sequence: TGTGCCAGCAGCCAAGGACAAGGGCTTCCCAATGAGCAGTTCTTC. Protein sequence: CASSQGQGLPNEQFF.

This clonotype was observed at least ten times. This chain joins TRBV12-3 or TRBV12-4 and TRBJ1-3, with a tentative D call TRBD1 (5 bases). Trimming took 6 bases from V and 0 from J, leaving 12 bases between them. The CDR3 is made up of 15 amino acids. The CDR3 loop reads CASRPGSGSGNTIYF. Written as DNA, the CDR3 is TGTGCCAGCAGGCCAGGGTCTGGCTCTGGAAACACCATATATTTT.

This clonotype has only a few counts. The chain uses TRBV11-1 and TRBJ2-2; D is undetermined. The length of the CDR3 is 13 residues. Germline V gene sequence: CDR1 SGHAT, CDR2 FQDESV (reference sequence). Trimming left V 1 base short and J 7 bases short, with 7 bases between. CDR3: CASSLGFLGELFF. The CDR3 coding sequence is TGTGCCAGCAGCTTAGGTTTCCTCGGGGAGCTGTTTTTT.

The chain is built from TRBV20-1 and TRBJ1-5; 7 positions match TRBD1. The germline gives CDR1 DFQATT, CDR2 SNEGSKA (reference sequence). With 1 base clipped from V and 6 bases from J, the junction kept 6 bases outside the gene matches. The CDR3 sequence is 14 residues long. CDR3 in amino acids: CSARAGTVGQPQHF. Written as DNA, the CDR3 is TGCAGTGCTAGAGCCGGGACAGTGGGTCAGCCCCAGCATTTT.

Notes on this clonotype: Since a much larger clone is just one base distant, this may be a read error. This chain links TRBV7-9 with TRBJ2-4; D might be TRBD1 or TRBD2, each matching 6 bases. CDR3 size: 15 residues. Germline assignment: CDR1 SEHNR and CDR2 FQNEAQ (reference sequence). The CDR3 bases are TGTGCCGGCAGCCGGTGGGGGGCAGCCAAAAACATTCAGTACTTC. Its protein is CAGSRWGAAKNIQYF. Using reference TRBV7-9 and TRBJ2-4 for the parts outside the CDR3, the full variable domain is DTGVSQNPRHKITKRGQNVTFRCDPISEHNRLYWYRQTLGQGPEFLTYFQNEAQLEKSRLLSDRFSAERPKGSFSTLEIQRTEQGDSAMYLCAGSRWGAAKNIQYFGAGTRLSVL.

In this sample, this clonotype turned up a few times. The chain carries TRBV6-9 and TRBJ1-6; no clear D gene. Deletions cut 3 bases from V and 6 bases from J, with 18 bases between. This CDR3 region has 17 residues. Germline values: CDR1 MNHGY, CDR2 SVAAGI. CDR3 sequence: CASSYEDPAGSNSPLHF. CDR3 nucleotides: TGTGCCAGCAGTTACGAAGACCCGGCGGGGAGTAATTCACCCCTCCACTTT.

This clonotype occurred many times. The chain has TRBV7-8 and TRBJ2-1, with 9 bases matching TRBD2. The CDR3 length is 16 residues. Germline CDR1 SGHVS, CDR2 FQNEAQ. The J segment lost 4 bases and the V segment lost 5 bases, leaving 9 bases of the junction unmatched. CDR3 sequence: CASSPFGGRAYNEQFF. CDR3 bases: TGTGCCAGCAGCCCATTCGGCGGGAGGGCATACAATGAGCAGTTCTTC.

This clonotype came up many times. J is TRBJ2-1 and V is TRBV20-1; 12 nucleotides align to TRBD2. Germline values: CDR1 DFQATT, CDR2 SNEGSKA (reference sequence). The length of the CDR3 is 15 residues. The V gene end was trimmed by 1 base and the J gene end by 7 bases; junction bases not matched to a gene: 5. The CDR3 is CSARGTSGISNEQFF. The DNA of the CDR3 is TGCAGTGCTAGAGGGACTAGCGGGATATCAAATGAGCAGTTCTTC.

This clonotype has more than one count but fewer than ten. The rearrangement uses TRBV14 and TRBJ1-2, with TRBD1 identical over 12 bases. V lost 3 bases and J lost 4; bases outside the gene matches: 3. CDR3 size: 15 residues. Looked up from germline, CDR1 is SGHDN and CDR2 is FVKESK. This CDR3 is CASSHGTGGTYGYTF. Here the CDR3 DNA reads TGTGCCAGCAGCCACGGGACAGGGGGCACCTATGGCTACACCTTC.

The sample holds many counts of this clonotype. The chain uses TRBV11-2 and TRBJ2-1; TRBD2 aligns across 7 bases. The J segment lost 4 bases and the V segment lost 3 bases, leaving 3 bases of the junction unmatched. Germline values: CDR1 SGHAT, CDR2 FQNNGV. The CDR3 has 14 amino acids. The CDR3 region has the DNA TGTGCCAGCAGCTTGGGGGGGAGGTACAATGAGCAGTTCTTC. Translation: CASSLGGRYNEQFF.

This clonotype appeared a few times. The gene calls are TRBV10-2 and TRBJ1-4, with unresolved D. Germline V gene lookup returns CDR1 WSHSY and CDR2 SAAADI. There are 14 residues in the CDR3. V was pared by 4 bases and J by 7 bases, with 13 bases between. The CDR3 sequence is CASSGVHIGEKLFF. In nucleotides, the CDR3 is TGCGCCAGCAGTGGGGTTCACATAGGTGAAAAACTGTTTTTT.

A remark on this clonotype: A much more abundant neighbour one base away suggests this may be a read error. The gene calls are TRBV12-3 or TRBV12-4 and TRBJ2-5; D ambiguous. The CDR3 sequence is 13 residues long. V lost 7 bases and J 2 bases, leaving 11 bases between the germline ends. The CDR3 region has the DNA TGTGCCAGCACCACGAGTCGACAAGAGACCCAGTACTTC. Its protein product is CASTTSRQETQYF.

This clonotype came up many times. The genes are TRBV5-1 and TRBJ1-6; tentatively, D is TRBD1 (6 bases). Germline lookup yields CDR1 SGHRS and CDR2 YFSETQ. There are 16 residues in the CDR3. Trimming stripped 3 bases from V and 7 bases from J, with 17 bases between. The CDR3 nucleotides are TGCGCCAGCAGCTCGGAGCCGACAGGAGGCAATTCACCCCTCCACTTT. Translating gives CASSSEPTGGNSPLHF. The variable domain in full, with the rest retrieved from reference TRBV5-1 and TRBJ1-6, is KAGVTQTPRYLIKTRGQQVTLSCSPISGHRSVSWYQQTPGQGLQFLFEYFSETQRNKGNFPGRFSGRQFSNSRSEMNVSTLELGDSALYLCASSSEPTGGNSPLHFGNGTRLTVT.

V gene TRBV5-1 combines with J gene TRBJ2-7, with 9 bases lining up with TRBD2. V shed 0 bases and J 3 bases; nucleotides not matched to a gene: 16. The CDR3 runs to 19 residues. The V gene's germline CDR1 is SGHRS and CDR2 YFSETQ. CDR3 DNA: TGCGCCAGCAGCTTGGTCACAGGTGGGAATAGCGGGAGTCTCTACGAGCAGTACTTC. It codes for CASSLVTGGNSGSLYEQYF.

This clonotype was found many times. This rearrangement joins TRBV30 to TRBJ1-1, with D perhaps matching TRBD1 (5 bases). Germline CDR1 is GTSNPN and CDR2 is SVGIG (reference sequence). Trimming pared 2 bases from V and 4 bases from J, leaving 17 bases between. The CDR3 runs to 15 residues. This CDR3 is CAWSPVGAGSTEAFF. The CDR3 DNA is TGTGCCTGGAGTCCCGTAGGGGCAGGTAGCACTGAAGCTTTCTTT.

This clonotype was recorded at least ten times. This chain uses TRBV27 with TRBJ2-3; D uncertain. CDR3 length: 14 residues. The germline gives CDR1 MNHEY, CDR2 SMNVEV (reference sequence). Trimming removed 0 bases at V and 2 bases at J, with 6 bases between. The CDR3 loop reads CASSLSKATDTQYF. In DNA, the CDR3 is TGTGCCAGCAGTTTATCCAAAGCCACAGATACGCAGTATTTT.

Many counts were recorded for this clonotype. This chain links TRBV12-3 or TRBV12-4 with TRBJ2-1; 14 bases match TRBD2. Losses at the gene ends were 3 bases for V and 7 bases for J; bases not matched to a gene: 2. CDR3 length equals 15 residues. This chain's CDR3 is CASSFGTSGRNEQFF. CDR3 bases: TGTGCCAGCAGTTTCGGGACTAGCGGGAGAAATGAGCAGTTCTTC.

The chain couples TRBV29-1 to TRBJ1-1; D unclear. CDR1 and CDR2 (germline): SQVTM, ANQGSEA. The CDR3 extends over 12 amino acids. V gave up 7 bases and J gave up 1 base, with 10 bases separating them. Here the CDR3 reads CSALRGNTEAFF. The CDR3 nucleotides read TGCAGCGCCCTTCGGGGGAACACTGAAGCTTTCTTT.

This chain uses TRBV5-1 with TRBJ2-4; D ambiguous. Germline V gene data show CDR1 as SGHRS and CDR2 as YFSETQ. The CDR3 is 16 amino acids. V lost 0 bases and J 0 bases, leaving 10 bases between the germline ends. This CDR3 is CASSLEGNGAKNIQYF. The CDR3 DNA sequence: TGCGCCAGCAGCTTGGAAGGGAATGGAGCCAAAAACATTCAGTACTTC.

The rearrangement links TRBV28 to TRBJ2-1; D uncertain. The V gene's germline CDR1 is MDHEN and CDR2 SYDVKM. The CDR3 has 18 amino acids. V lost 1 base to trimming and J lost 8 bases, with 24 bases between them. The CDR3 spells CASSLLGSSGQKRDEQFF. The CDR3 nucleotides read TGTGCCAGCAGTTTATTAGGATCGAGTGGGCAGAAAAGGGATGAGCAGTTCTTC.

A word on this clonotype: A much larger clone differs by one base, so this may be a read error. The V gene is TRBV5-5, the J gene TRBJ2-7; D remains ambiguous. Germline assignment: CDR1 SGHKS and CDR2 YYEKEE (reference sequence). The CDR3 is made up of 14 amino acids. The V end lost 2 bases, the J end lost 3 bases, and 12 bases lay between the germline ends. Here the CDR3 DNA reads TGTGCCAGCAGCTTAGGACGGTTAATCTACGAGCAGTACTTC. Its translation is CASSLGRLIYEQYF.

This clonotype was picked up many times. CDR3 loop: CASSLVVSHTQYF. In DNA form, the CDR3 reads TGTGCCAGCAGTTTAGTAGTGAGTCATACGCAGTATTTT. This chain connects TRBV28 to TRBJ2-3; no reliable D call. This CDR3 comprises 13 residues. CDR1 is MDHEN and CDR2 is SYDVKM in the germline V gene. V shed 2 bases and J shed 7 bases, with 10 bases lying between them.

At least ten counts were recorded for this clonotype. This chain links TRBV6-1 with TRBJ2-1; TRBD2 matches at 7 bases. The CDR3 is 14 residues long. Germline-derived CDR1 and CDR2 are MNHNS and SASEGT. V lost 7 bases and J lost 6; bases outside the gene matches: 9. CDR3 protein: CASTLAAAGNEQFF. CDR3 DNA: TGTGCCAGCACCCTAGCGGCTGCGGGCAATGAGCAGTTCTTC.

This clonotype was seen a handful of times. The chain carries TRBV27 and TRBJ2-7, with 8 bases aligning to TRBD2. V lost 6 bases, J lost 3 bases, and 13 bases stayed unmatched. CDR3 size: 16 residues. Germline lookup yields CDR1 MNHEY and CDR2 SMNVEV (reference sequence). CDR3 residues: CASSLAGTRSFYEQYF. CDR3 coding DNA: TGTGCCAGCAGCTTAGCCGGGACTAGGAGCTTCTACGAGCAGTACTTC.

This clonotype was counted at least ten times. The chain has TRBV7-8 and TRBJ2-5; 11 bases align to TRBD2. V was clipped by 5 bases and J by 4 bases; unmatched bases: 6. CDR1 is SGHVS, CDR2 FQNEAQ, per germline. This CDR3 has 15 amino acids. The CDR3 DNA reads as TGTGCCAGCAGCAACCGACTAGCGGGGAGAGAGACCCAGTACTTC. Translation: CASSNRLAGRETQYF.

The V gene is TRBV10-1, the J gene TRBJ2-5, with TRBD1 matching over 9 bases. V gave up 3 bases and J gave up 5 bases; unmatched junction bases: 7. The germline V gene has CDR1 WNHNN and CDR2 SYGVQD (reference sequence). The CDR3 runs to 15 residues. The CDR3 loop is CASSDPGQGLETQYF. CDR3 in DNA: TGCGCCAGCAGTGACCCGGGACAGGGTCTCGAGACCCAGTACTTC.

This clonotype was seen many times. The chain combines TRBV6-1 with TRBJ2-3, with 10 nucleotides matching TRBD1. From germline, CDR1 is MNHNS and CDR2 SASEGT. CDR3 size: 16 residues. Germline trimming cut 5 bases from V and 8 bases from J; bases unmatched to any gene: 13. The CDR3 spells CASSPMPGQGSGTQYF. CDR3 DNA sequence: TGTGCCAGCAGTCCTATGCCGGGACAGGGGTCAGGTACGCAGTATTTT.

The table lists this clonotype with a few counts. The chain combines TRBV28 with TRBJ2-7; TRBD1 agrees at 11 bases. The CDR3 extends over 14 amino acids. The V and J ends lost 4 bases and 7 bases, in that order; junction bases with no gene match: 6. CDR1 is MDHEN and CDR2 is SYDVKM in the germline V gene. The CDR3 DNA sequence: TGTGCCAGCAGTTCACCGGGACAGGGGGAGGAGCAGTACTTC. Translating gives CASSSPGQGEEQYF.